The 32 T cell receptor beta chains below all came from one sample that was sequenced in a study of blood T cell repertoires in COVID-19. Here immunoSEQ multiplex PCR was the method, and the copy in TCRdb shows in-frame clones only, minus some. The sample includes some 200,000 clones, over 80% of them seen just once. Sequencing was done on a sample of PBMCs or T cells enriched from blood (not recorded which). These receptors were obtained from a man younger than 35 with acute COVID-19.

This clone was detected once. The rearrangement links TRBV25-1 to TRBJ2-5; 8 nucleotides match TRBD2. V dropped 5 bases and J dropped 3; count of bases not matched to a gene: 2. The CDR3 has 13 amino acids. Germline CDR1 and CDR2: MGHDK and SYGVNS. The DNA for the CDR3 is TGTGCCAGCAGTCCCGGGGGGGAAGAGACCCAGTACTTC. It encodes CASSPGGEETQYF.

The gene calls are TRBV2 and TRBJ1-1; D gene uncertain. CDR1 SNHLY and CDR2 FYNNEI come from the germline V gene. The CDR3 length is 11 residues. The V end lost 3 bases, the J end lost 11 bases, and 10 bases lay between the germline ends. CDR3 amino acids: CASSEILRAFF. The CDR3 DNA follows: TGTGCCAGCAGTGAGATATTGCGGGCTTTCTTT.

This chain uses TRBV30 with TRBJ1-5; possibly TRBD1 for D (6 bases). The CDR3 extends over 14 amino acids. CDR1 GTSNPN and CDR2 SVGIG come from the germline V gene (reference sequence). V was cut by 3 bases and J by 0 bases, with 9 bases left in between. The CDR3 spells CAWRTGDSNQPQHF. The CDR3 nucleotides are TGTGCCTGGAGGACAGGAGATAGCAATCAGCCCCAGCATTTT. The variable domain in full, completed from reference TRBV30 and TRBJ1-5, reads SQTIHQWPATLVQPVGSPLSLECTVEGTSNPNLYWYRQAAGRGLQLLFYSVGIGQISSEVPQNLSASRPQDRQFILSSKKLLLSDSGFYLCAWRTGDSNQPQHFGDGTRLSIL.

The CDR3 coding sequence is TGTGCCAGCAGCAGAAGACTAGCGGGACACTACGAGCAGTACTTC. Residues: CASSRRLAGHYEQYF. The chain links TRBV2 to TRBJ2-7, with 11 bases lining up with TRBD2. J gave up 3 bases and V 6 bases, and 7 bases lay outside the gene matches. The germline V gene has CDR1 SNHLY and CDR2 FYNNEI. This CDR3 is built from 15 residues.

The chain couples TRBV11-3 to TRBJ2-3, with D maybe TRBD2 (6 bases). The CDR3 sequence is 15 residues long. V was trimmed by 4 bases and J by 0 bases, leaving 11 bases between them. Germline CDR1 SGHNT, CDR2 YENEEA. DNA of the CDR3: TGTGCCAGCAGCTCCGTCGGGGGTAGCACAGATACGCAGTATTTT. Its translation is CASSSVGGSTDTQYF.

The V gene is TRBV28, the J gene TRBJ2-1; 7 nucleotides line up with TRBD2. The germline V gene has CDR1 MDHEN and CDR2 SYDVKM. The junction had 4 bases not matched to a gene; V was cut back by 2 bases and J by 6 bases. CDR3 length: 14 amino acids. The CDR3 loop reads CASSLTGGFNEQFF. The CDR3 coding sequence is TGTGCCAGCAGTTTAACGGGAGGTTTCAATGAGCAGTTCTTC.

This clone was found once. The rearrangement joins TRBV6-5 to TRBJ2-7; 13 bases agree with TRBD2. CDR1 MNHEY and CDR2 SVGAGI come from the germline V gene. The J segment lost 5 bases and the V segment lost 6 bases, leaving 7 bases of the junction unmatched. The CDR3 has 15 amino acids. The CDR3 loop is CASRKLAGGLNEQYF. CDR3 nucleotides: TGTGCCAGCAGGAAACTAGCGGGAGGGTTAAACGAGCAGTACTTC.

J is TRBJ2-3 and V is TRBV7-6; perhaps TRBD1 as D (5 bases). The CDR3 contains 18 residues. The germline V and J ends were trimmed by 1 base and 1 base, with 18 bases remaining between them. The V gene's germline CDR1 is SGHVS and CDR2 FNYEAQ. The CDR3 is CASSLGEMSGIGTDTQYF. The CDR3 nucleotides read TGTGCCAGCAGCTTAGGAGAGATGTCAGGGATCGGCACAGATACGCAGTATTTT.

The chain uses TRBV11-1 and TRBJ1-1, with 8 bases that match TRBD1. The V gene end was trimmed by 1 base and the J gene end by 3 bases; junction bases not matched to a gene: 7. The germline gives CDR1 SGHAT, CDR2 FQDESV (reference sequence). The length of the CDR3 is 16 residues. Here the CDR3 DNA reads TGTGCCAGCAGCTTAGGGGAGGGGACAGGCGACACTGAAGCTTTCTTT. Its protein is CASSLGEGTGDTEAFF.

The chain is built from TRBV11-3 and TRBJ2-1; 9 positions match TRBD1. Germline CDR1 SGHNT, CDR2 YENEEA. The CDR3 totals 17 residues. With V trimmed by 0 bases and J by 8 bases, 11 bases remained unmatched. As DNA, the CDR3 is TGTGCCAGCAGCTTAGATGAGATCGGACAGGGGTATGATGAGCAGTTCTTC. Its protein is CASSLDEIGQGYDEQFF.

Here the CDR3 reads CASSIGSATANTGELFF. The CDR3 DNA follows: TGTGCCAGTAGTATAGGTTCCGCGACAGCGAACACCGGGGAGCTGTTTTTT. The chain links TRBV19 to TRBJ2-2, with D possibly being TRBD1 (5 bases). The CDR3 is made up of 17 amino acids. The V and J ends lost 1 base and 0 bases respectively, with 12 bases between them. CDR1 is LNHDA, CDR2 SQIVND, per germline (reference sequence).

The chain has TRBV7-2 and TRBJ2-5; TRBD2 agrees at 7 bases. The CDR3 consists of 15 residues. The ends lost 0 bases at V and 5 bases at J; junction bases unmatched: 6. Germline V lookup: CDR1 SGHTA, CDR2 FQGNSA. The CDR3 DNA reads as TGTGCCAGCAGCTTAGCGGGAGGGCCGGTGGAGACCCAGTACTTC. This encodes CASSLAGGPVETQYF.

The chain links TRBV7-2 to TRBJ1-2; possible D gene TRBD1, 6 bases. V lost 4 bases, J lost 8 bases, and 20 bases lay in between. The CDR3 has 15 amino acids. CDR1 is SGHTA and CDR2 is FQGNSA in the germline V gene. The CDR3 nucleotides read TGTGCCAGCAGCTCCTTTACAGGGAGAGGAGACGGCTACACCTTC. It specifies CASSSFTGRGDGYTF.

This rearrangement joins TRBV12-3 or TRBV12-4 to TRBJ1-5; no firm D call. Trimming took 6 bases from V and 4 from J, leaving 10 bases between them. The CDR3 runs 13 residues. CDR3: CASRVADNQPQHF. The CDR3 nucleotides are TGTGCCAGCAGGGTGGCGGATAATCAGCCCCAGCATTTT.

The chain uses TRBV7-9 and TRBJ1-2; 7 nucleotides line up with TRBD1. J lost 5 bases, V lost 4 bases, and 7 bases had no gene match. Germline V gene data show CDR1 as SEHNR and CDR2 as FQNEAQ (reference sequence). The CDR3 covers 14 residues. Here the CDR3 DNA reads TGTGCCAGCAGCTCCAGACAGGGCATATATGGCTACACCTTC. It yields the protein CASSSRQGIYGYTF.

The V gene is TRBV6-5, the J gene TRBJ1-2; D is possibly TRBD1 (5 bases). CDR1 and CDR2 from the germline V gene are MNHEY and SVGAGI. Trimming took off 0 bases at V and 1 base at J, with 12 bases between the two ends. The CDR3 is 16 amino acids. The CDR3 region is CASSYSSSGGNYGYTF. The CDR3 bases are TGTGCCAGCAGTTACTCGAGCTCGGGGGGTAACTATGGCTACACCTTC.

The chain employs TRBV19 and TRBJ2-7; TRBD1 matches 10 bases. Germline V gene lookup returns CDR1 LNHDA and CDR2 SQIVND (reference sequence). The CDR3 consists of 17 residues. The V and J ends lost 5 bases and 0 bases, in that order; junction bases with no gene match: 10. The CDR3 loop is CASSSTLGQGNSYEQYF. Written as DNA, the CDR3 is TGTGCCAGTAGTTCGACCCTGGGACAGGGGAACTCCTACGAGCAGTACTTC.

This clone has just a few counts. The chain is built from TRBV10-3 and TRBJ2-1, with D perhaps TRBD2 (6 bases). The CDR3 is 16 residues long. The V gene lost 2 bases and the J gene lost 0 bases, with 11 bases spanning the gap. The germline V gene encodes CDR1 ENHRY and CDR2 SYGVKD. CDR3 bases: TGTGCCATCAGTGAGATTGCGACTAGCTCCTACAATGAGCAGTTCTTC. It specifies CAISEIATSSYNEQFF.

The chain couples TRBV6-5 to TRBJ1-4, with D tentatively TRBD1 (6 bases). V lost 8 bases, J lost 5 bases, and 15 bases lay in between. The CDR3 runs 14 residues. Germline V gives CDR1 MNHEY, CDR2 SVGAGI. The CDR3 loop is CASGEQGFNEKLFF. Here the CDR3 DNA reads TGTGCCAGCGGGGAACAGGGATTCAATGAAAAACTGTTTTTT.

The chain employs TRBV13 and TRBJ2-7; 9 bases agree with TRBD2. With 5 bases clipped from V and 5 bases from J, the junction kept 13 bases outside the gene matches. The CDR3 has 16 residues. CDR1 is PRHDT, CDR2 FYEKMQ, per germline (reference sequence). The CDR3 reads CASSDMLAGVAHEQYF. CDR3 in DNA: TGTGCCAGCAGCGATATGTTAGCGGGAGTAGCGCACGAGCAGTACTTC.

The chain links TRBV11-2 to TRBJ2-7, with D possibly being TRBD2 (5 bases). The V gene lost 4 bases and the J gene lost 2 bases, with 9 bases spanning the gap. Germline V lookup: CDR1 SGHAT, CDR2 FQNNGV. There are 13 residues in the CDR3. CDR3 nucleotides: TGTGCCAGCAGCTCGACTATGGCCTACGAGCAGTACTTC. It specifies CASSSTMAYEQYF.

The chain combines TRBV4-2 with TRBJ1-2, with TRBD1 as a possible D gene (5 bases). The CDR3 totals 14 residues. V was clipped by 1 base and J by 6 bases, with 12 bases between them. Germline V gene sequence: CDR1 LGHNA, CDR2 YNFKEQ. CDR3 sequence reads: CASSQGQTSDGYTF. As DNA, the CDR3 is TGTGCCAGCAGCCAAGGACAGACTTCGGATGGCTACACCTTC.

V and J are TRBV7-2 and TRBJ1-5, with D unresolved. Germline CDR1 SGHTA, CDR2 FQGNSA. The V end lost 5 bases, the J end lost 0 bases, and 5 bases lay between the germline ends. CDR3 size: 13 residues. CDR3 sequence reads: CASSPFSNQPQHF. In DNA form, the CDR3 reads TGTGCCAGCAGCCCCTTTAGCAATCAGCCCCAGCATTTT. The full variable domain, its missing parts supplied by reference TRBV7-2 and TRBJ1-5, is GAGVSQSPSNKVTEKGKDVELRCDPISGHTALYWYRQSLGQGLEFLIYFQGNSAPDKSGLPSDRFSAERTGGSVSTLTIQRTQQEDSAVYLCASSPFSNQPQHFGDGTRLSIL.

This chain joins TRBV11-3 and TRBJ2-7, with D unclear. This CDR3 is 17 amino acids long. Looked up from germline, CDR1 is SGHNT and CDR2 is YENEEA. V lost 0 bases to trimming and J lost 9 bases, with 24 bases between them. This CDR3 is CASSLDSRPRSATGQYF. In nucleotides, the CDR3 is TGTGCCAGCAGCTTAGATAGTCGGCCCAGGTCCGCTACTGGGCAGTACTTC. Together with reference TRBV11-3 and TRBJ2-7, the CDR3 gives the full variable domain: EAGVVQSPRYKIIEKKQPVAFWCNPISGHNTLYWYLQNLGQGPELLIRYENEEAVDDSQLPKDRFSAERLKGVDSTLKIQPAELGDSAVYLCASSLDSRPRSATGQYFGPGTRLTVT.

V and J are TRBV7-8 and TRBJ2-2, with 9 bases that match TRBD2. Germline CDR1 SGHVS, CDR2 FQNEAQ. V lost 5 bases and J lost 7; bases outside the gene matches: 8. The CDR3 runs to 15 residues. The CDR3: CASSPSGIDFGELFF. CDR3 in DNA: TGTGCCAGCAGCCCTAGCGGGATAGACTTCGGGGAGCTGTTTTTT. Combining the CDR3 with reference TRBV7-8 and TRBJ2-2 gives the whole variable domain GAGVSQSPRYKVAKRGQDVALRCDPISGHVSLFWYQQALGQGPEFLTYFQNEAQLDKSGLPSDRFFAERPEGSVSTLKIQRTQQEDSAVYLCASSPSGIDFGELFFGEGSRLTVL.

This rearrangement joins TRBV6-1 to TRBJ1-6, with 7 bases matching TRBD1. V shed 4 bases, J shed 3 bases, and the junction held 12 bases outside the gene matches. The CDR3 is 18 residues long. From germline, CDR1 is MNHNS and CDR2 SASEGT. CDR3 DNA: TGTGCCAGCAGTGCCGGGACAGCCTTCTTTCGCTATAATTCACCCCTCCACTTT. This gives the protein CASSAGTAFFRYNSPLHF.

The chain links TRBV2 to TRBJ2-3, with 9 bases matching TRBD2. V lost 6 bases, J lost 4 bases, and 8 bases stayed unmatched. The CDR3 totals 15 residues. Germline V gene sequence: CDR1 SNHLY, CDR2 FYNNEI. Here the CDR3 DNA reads TGTGCCAGCAGGGGTAGCGGGAGAGGTGCAGATACGCAGTATTTT. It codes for CASRGSGRGADTQYF.

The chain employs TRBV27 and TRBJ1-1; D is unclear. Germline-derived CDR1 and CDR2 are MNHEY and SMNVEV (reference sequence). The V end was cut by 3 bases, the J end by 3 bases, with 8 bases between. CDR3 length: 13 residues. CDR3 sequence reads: CASSFLQHTEAFF. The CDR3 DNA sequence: TGTGCCAGCAGTTTCTTACAGCACACTGAAGCTTTCTTT.

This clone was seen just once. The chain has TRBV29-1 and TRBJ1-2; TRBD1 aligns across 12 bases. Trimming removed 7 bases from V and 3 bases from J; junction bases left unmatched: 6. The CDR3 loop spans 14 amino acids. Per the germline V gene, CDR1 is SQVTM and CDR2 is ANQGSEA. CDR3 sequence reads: CSARGTGGYYGYTF. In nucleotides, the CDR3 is TGCAGCGCCCGCGGGACAGGGGGCTACTATGGCTACACCTTC.

CDR3 residues: CASSLAGQGANTEAFF. The CDR3 DNA is TGTGCCAGCAGCTTAGCTGGACAGGGGGCGAACACTGAAGCTTTCTTT. The chain combines TRBV7-9 with TRBJ1-1; 11 bases line up with TRBD1. The germline V gene has CDR1 SEHNR and CDR2 FQNEAQ (reference sequence). There are 16 residues in the CDR3. J gave up 1 base and V 0 bases, and 1 base lay outside the gene matches.

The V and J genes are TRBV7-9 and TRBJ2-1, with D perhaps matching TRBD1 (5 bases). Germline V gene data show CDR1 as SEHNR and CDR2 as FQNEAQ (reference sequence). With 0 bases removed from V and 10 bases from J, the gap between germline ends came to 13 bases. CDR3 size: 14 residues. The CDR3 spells CASSLALGVVEQFF. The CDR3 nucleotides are TGTGCCAGCAGCTTAGCTCTAGGGGTCGTCGAGCAGTTCTTC.

CDR3 loop: CASSSAGGWGYTF. The DNA of the CDR3 is TGTGCCAGCAGCTCGGCGGGGGGCTGGGGCTACACCTTC. The chain combines TRBV11-2 with TRBJ1-2; D is perhaps TRBD1 (6 bases). The CDR3 runs to 13 residues. The germline CDR1 and CDR2 sequences are SGHAT and FQNNGV. Trimming took 4 bases from V and 8 from J, leaving 14 bases between them.